This TCR beta chain was recovered during a study of identical twins. Whole-study findings and limits: Abundant cord blood beta clonotypes carried fewer insertions; memory repertoires showed none. Out-of-frame beta chain sequences displayed weaker excess sharing between twins.

The germline V and J ends were trimmed by 5 bases and 3 bases, with 14 bases remaining between them. Per the germline V gene, CDR1 is LGHDT and CDR2 is YNNKEL (reference sequence). The CDR3 has 15 amino acids. With no exceptions, donors were healthy Caucasians. Note on this clonotype: Antigen unknown.

TCRdb redid the calling of the 5' RACE reads with MiXCR, one entry per CDR3 protein. The repertoire holds about 890,000 distinct CDR3 sequences, with over 9% as singletons. Another study also made use of these data, one on yellow fever vaccine responses in identical twins.

The receptor's source is a woman between 18 and 29 years old in good health. This rearrangement joins TRBV3-1 to TRBJ2-1, with a tentative D call TRBD2 (6 bases). Sequenced material: PBMCs. The CDR3 loop reads CASSFIGGNYNEQFF. CDR3 nucleotide sequence: TGTGCCAGCAGCTTTATTGGGGGGAACTACAATGAGCAGTTCTTC.